One sample yielded the 28 T cell receptor beta chains listed below, sequenced in a study of neurological immune-mediated disorders. TCRdb re-derived calls from the 5' RACE reads in MiXCR, one entry per CDR3 protein. This table holds more than 50,000 distinct CDR3 sequences, roughly 8.8% found once. Described time point: longitudinal time-point 3. Source material: PBMCs. These receptor sequences come from a woman aged 40 to 50 in good health.

This clonotype was recorded many times. The V and J genes are TRBV6-1 and TRBJ1-1; D is perhaps TRBD1 (5 bases). Germline V CDR1 and CDR2: MNHNS, SASEGT. CDR3 length equals 15 residues. V dropped 2 bases and J dropped 3 bases, with 13 bases sitting between them. Here the CDR3 reads CASSEMGGVDTEAFF. The CDR3 bases are TGTGCCAGCAGTGAAATGGGAGGGGTGGACACTGAAGCTTTCTTT.

This clonotype was seen ten or more times. The chain has TRBV18 and TRBJ1-1; TRBD1 aligns across 8 bases. The CDR3 is made up of 18 amino acids. Unmatched junction bases numbered 10, after V lost 0 bases and J lost 1 base. Germline V gives CDR1 KGHSH, CDR2 LQKENI. The CDR3 DNA sequence: TGTGCCAGCTCACCACCGCGGACAGGGCTCGTTAAGAACACTGAAGCTTTCTTT. The encoded protein is CASSPPRTGLVKNTEAFF.

Of note for this clonotype: The junction and the germline gene differ at one end; a read error may be behind it. The rearrangement links TRBV9 to TRBJ2-2; maybe TRBD1 (5 bases). The CDR3 totals 14 residues. Germline lookup yields CDR1 SGDLS and CDR2 YYNGEE. CDR3 region: CASSVGGWTGQLFF. The CDR3 bases are TGTGCCAGCAGCGTAGGGGGCTGGACCGGGCAGCTGTTTTTT.

This clonotype was found many times. The rearrangement uses TRBV10-3 and TRBJ2-1; 10 bases are shared with TRBD1. The V segment lost 10 bases and the J segment 5 bases; nucleotides outside the gene matches: 8. The CDR3 covers 14 residues. Germline loops: CDR1 ENHRY, CDR2 SYGVKD. CDR3 loop: CATLDRGLHNEQFF. The DNA for the CDR3 is TGTGCCACCCTAGACAGGGGGCTACACAATGAGCAGTTCTTC.

This clonotype was detected many times. The chain is built from TRBV3-1 and TRBJ2-7; 15 bases align to TRBD2. Unmatched junction bases numbered 4, after V lost 2 bases and J lost 2 bases. CDR1 is LGHDT and CDR2 is YNNKEL in the germline V gene (reference sequence). The CDR3 totals 17 residues. The CDR3 DNA sequence: TGTGCCAGCAGCCAACAAGGACTAGCGGGAGGGGCCTACGAGCAGTACTTC. Translated: CASSQQGLAGGAYEQYF.

This clonotype has a count of ten or more. The chain joins TRBV7-2 to TRBJ2-1, with D possibly matching TRBD1 (5 bases). This CDR3 contains 15 residues. In germline, CDR1 is SGHTA, CDR2 FQGNSA. With 2 bases removed from V and 4 bases from J, the gap between germline ends came to 12 bases. Written as DNA, the CDR3 is TGTGCCAGCAGCTTAAAAGGGGTCTTATACAATGAGCAGTTCTTC. It yields the protein CASSLKGVLYNEQFF.

This clonotype came up many times. The chain is built from TRBV10-3 and TRBJ2-3, with unresolved D. Germline V lookup: CDR1 ENHRY, CDR2 SYGVKD. V was clipped by 0 bases and J by 0 bases, with 7 bases between them. There are 15 residues in the CDR3. This chain's CDR3 is CAISESLTSTDTQYF. CDR3 bases: TGTGCCATCAGTGAGTCTCTCACCAGCACAGATACGCAGTATTTT.

The rearrangement uses TRBV29-1 and TRBJ1-2; 7 nucleotides align to TRBD1. Unmatched junction bases numbered 10, after V lost 4 bases and J lost 8 bases. Germline CDR1 and CDR2: SQVTM and ANQGSEA. This CDR3 has 13 residues. The CDR3 bases are TGCAGCGTTGCCGGACAGGCAGGCGAAGGCTACACCTTC. It translates to CSVAGQAGEGYTF.

This clonotype came up many times. The genes are TRBV29-1 and TRBJ2-1; D is uncertain. Germline CDR1 reads SQVTM; CDR2 reads ANQGSEA. This CDR3 has 12 amino acids. Deletions cut 4 bases from V and 0 bases from J, with 4 bases between. The CDR3 here is CSVGSSYNEQFF. CDR3 bases: TGCAGCGTTGGAAGCTCCTACAATGAGCAGTTCTTC.

This clonotype occurred many times. The rearrangement links TRBV2 to TRBJ2-3, with D possibly matching TRBD2 (6 bases). The CDR3 length is 15 residues. With 3 bases removed from V and 1 base from J, the gap between germline ends came to 11 bases. CDR1 is SNHLY, CDR2 FYNNEI, per germline. The CDR3 protein is CASSDPGEGTDTQYF. As DNA, the CDR3 is TGTGCCAGCAGTGATCCCGGGGAGGGCACAGATACGCAGTATTTT.

This clonotype was seen at least ten times. This rearrangement joins TRBV27 to TRBJ1-1, with 7 bases that match TRBD1. Per the germline V gene, CDR1 is MNHEY and CDR2 is SMNVEV (reference sequence). The CDR3 has 14 residues. V trimming: 7 bases; J trimming: 2 bases; junction bases outside the gene matches: 7. In DNA form, the CDR3 reads TGTGCCAGCAAAAAGGGACAGCTAAACACTGAAGCTTTCTTT. Its protein is CASKKGQLNTEAFF.

This clonotype was counted many times. The genes are TRBV5-1 and TRBJ1-2; no clear D gene. Germline CDR1 is SGHRS and CDR2 is YFSETQ. The germline V and J ends were trimmed by 4 bases and 3 bases, with 13 bases remaining between them. CDR3 length equals 14 residues. CDR3: CASSREDTDYGYTF. In DNA, the CDR3 is TGCGCCAGCAGCCGGGAAGACACCGACTATGGCTACACCTTC.

This clonotype was counted many times. This chain joins TRBV20-1 and TRBJ2-4, with unresolved D. Germline V gives CDR1 DFQATT, CDR2 SNEGSKA (reference sequence). This CDR3 has 13 residues. Trimming took off 0 bases at V and 6 bases at J, with 9 bases between the two ends. The chain's CDR3 is CSAREPTGNIQYF. DNA for the CDR3: TGCAGTGCTAGAGAACCGACGGGAAACATTCAGTACTTC.

This clonotype was counted at least ten times. The V call is TRBV5-1, the J call TRBJ2-3; 10 bases align to TRBD2. J was trimmed by 6 bases and V by 6 bases; bases with no gene match: 16. Germline V CDR1 and CDR2: SGHRS, YFSETQ. This CDR3 has 17 residues. The CDR3 coding sequence is TGCGCCAGCATCCCCTGGGCCAGCGGGGGGGCTGGGGATACGCAGTATTTT. Translating it yields CASIPWASGGAGDTQYF.

This clonotype was seen repeatedly, ten times or more. This sequence joins TRBV20-1 and TRBJ2-3, with 10 positions matching TRBD2. Germline V CDR1 and CDR2: DFQATT, SNEGSKA (reference sequence). This CDR3 contains 16 residues. The J segment lost 0 bases and the V segment lost 5 bases, leaving 8 bases of the junction unmatched. In DNA form, the CDR3 reads TGCAGTGCTCTTCCGAGCGGGAGGGAGAGCACAGATACGCAGTATTTT. Its protein is CSALPSGRESTDTQYF.

At least ten counts were recorded for this clonotype. J is TRBJ2-1 and V is TRBV7-2, with D possibly matching TRBD1 (5 bases). CDR3 length equals 17 residues. CDR1 is SGHTA, CDR2 FQGNSA, per germline. The V end lost 4 bases, the J end lost 6 bases, and 22 bases lay between the germline ends. CDR3 sequence reads: CASSSIGALSGVNEQFF. In DNA form, the CDR3 reads TGTGCCAGCAGCTCCATAGGGGCTTTATCTGGGGTCAATGAGCAGTTCTTC.

A remark on this clonotype: No conserved phenylalanine or tryptophan is present at the end of the CDR3, so a read error is the likely explanation. The chain recombines TRBV15 with TRBJ2-3, with D perhaps given as TRBD1 or TRBD2 (5 bases each). The CDR3 covers 13 residues. CDR1 and CDR2 from the germline V gene are LNHNV and YYDKDF (reference sequence). The V end lost 0 bases, the J end lost 7 bases, and 8 bases lay between the germline ends. CDR3 DNA sequence: TGTGCCACCAGCAGAGATCCGGGGCATACGCAGTATTCT. It is translated as CATSRDPGHTQYS.

This clonotype was counted many times. The chain combines TRBV7-2 with TRBJ2-5, with TRBD2 identical over 8 bases. The CDR3 covers 16 residues. Germline assignment: CDR1 SGHTA and CDR2 FQGNSA. V lost 1 base and J lost 5; bases outside the gene matches: 9. The CDR3 sequence is CASSLEREGRHETQYF. The CDR3 bases are TGTGCCAGCAGCTTAGAACGGGAGGGCCGGCATGAGACCCAGTACTTC.

In this sample, this clonotype turned up many times. The chain uses TRBV20-1 and TRBJ2-3; 9 nucleotides agree with TRBD1. Germline-derived CDR1 and CDR2 are DFQATT and SNEGSKA (reference sequence). With 7 bases clipped from V and 3 bases from J, the junction kept 8 bases outside the gene matches. The CDR3 covers 14 residues. CDR3 sequence (DNA): TGCAGTGGCGTCAACAGGGGGCGGACAGATACGCAGTATTTT. Protein product: CSGVNRGRTDTQYF.

Ten or more counts support this clonotype. This chain joins TRBV20-1 and TRBJ1-6; D gene unclear. The ends were cut back, 3 bases at V and 8 bases at J, with 14 bases in the middle. The CDR3 sequence is 14 residues long. Germline assignment: CDR1 DFQATT and CDR2 SNEGSKA (reference sequence). CDR3 protein: CSASPGMRDSPLHF. The CDR3 DNA sequence: TGCAGTGCTAGCCCCGGTATGCGTGATTCACCCCTCCACTTT.

This clonotype was detected many times. The chain combines TRBV10-3 with TRBJ2-3; 8 bases line up with TRBD1. The CDR3 extends over 14 amino acids. The V segment lost 9 bases and the J segment 5 bases; nucleotides outside the gene matches: 10. Per the germline V gene, CDR1 is ENHRY and CDR2 is SYGVKD. CDR3 DNA: TGTGCCATACGAGCGGACAGGGCGAAAGATACGCAGTATTTT. Translated: CAIRADRAKDTQYF.

This clonotype came up many times. V and J are TRBV20-1 and TRBJ2-7; D unclear. Germline V gene lookup returns CDR1 DFQATT and CDR2 SNEGSKA (reference sequence). Trimming removed 5 bases from V and 1 base from J, with 12 bases in between. This CDR3 contains 13 residues. DNA for the CDR3: TGCAGTGCTCTCGACGGAATTTCCTACGAGCAGTACTTC. Amino acids: CSALDGISYEQYF.

This clonotype was counted many times. The J gene is TRBJ1-3, the V gene TRBV6-5; TRBD1 is a possible D gene (6 bases). The CDR3 totals 14 residues. Trimming shortened V by 10 bases and J by 4 bases, and 17 bases separated the two germline ends. Germline-derived CDR1 and CDR2 are MNHEY and SVGAGI. CDR3 region: CATLGGRAGNTIYF. In DNA, the CDR3 is TGTGCCACGCTAGGGGGGCGAGCCGGAAACACCATATATTTT.

There are many counts of this clonotype. This chain joins TRBV6-1 and TRBJ1-6; 8 nucleotides align to TRBD1. The CDR3 extends over 14 amino acids. In germline, CDR1 is MNHNS, CDR2 SASEGT. J was trimmed by 6 bases and V by 7 bases; bases with no gene match: 5. DNA of the CDR3: TGTGCCAGCATGCGGACAGGGTTTAATTCACCCCTCCACTTT. It specifies CASMRTGFNSPLHF.

This clonotype was found many times. The chain recombines TRBV20-1 with TRBJ2-1; no clear D gene. CDR3 length: 14 amino acids. The germline V gene encodes CDR1 DFQATT and CDR2 SNEGSKA (reference sequence). V lost 0 bases and J lost 2, with 8 bases in between. CDR3 region: CSAREVAAYNEQFF. For the CDR3, the DNA is TGCAGTGCTAGAGAGGTCGCGGCCTACAATGAGCAGTTCTTC.

This clonotype was counted ten times or more. The rearrangement uses TRBV5-5 and TRBJ2-3, with D perhaps matching TRBD1 (6 bases). Trimming removed 4 bases at V and 2 bases at J, with 17 bases between. The CDR3 has 16 residues. Germline loops: CDR1 SGHKS, CDR2 YYEKEE (reference sequence). The CDR3 DNA reads TGTGCCAGCAGCAAACAGGGACCATATAACACAGATACGCAGTATTTT. Amino acid sequence: CASSKQGPYNTDTQYF.

This clonotype was observed at least ten times. The chain couples TRBV20-1 to TRBJ2-3, with D hard to call. The CDR3 is 13 residues long. CDR1 and CDR2 from the germline V gene are DFQATT and SNEGSKA (reference sequence). The CDR3 reads CSPSGGSTDTQYF. As DNA, the CDR3 is TGCAGCCCTTCCGGCGGTAGCACAGATACGCAGTATTTT.

This clonotype was detected ten times or more. DNA for the CDR3: TGTGCCAGCAGTGAAGCGCGCAGGGCGAACACTGAAGCTTTCTTT. Its translation: CASSEARRANTEAFF. The chain has TRBV2 and TRBJ1-1; tentative D call: TRBD1 (5 bases). Looked up from germline, CDR1 is SNHLY and CDR2 is FYNNEI. This CDR3 has 15 amino acids. Deletions cut 0 bases from V and 1 base from J, with 9 bases between. Full variable domain (rest looked up from reference TRBV2 and TRBJ1-1): EPEVTQTPSHQVTQMGQEVILRCVPISNHLYFYWYRQILGQKVEFLVSFYNNEISEKSEIFDDQFSVERPDGSNFTLKIRSTKLEDSAMYFCASSEARRANTEAFFGQGTRLTVV.